This T cell receptor (beta chain) was sequenced in a study of PD-1 blockade in mismatch repair-deficient tumors. Study summary: All were previously treated, progressing patients with about a dozen mismatch repair-deficient cancer types.

Generated by immunoSEQ multiplex PCR, the TCRdb table keeps only in-frame clones and is missing some. Of 38,000 or so clones listed, roughly 85% were seen once; the top ten hold around 4.2%. CDR3 length equals 16 residues. The V and J ends lost 5 bases and 0 bases respectively, with 17 bases between them. Germline loops: CDR1 SGHAT, CDR2 FQNNGV. The chain is built from TRBV11-2 and TRBJ2-7; D is ambiguous. The TCR was taken from an adult with mismatch repair-deficient cancer. Sequencing was performed on peripheral blood, taken 76 weeks after starting pembrolizumab. CDR3 sequence (DNA): TGTGCCAGCAGCCCGGACCTCTGGTGGCGCTCCTACGAGCAGTACTTC. Translated: CASSPDLWWRSYEQYF.